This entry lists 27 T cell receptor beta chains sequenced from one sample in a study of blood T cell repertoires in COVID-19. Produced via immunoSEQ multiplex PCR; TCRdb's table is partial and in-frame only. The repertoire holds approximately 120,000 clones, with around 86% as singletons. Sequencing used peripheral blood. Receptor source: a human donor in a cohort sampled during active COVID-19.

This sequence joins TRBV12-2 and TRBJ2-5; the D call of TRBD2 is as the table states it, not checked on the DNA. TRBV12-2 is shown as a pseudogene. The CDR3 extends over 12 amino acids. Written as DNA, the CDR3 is TGTGCAAGTCGCTACCTATTGGAGACCCAGTACTTC. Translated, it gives CASRYLLETQYF.

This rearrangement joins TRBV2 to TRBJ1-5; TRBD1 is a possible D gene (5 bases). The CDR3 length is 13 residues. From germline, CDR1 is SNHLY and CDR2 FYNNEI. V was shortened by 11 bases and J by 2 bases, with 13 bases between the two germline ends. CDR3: CAGRDSGNQPQHF. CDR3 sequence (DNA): TGTGCCGGACGGGACTCCGGCAATCAGCCCCAGCATTTT.

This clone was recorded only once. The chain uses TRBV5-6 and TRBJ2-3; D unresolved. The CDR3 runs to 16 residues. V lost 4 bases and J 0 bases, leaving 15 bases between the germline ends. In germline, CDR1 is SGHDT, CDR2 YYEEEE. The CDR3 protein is CASSLPSARSTDTQYF. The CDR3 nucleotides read TGTGCCAGCAGCCTTCCAAGCGCCAGAAGCACAGATACGCAGTATTTT. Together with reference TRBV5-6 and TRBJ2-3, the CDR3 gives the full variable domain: DAGVTQSPTHLIKTRGQQVTLRCSPKSGHDTVSWYQQALGQGPQFIFQYYEEEERQRGNFPDRFSGHQFPNYSSELNVNALLLGDSALYLCASSLPSARSTDTQYFGPGTRLTVL.

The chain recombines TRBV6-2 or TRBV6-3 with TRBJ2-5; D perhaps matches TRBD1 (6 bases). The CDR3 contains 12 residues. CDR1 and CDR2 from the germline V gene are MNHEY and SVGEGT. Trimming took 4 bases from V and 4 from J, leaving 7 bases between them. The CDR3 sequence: CASSSGAETQYF. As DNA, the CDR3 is TGTGCCAGCAGTTCAGGGGCAGAGACCCAGTACTTC.

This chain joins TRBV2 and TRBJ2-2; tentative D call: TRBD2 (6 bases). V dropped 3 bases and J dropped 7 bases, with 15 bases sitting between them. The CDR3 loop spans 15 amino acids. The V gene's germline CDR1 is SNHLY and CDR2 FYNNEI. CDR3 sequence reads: CASSDTGGTRGELFF. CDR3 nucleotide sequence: TGTGCCAGCAGTGATACAGGAGGGACGCGCGGGGAGCTGTTTTTT. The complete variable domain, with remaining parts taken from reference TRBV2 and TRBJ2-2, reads EPEVTQTPSHQVTQMGQEVILRCVPISNHLYFYWYRQILGQKVEFLVSFYNNEISEKSEIFDDQFSVERPDGSNFTLKIRSTKLEDSAMYFCASSDTGGTRGELFFGEGSRLTVL.

CDR3 region: CASSQGQTSHDSYGYTF. For the CDR3, the DNA is TGTGCCAGCAGCCAAGGACAGACCTCTCACGACTCCTATGGCTACACCTTC. The chain recombines TRBV4-2 with TRBJ1-2; perhaps TRBD1 as D (5 bases). V lost 1 base to trimming and J lost 4 bases, with 19 bases between them. CDR1 is LGHNA and CDR2 is YNFKEQ in the germline V gene. The CDR3 is 17 residues long.

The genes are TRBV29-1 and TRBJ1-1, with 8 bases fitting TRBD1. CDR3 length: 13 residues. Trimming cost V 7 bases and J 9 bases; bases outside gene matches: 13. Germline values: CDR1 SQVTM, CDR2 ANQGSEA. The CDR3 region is CSALDRGQTQAFF. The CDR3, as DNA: TGCAGCGCCCTTGACAGGGGACAAACACAAGCTTTCTTT. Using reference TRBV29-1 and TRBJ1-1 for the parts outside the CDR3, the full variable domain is SAVISQKPSRDICQRGTSLTIQCQVDSQVTMMFWYRQQPGQSLTLIATANQGSEATYESGFVIDKFPISRPNLTFSTLTVSNMSPEDSSIYLCSALDRGQTQAFFGQGTRLTVV.

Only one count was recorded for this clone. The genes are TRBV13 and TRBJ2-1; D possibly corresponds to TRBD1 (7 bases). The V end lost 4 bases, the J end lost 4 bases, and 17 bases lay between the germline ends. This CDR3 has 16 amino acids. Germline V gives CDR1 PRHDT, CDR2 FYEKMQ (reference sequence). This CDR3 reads CASSSTWQGGYNEQFF. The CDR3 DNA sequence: TGTGCCAGCAGCTCCACATGGCAGGGGGGATACAATGAGCAGTTCTTC. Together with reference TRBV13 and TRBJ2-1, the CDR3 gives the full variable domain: AAGVIQSPRHLIKEKRETATLKCYPIPRHDTVYWYQQGPGQDPQFLISFYEKMQSDKGSIPDRFSAQQFSDYHSELNMSSLELGDSALYFCASSSTWQGGYNEQFFGPGTRLTVL.

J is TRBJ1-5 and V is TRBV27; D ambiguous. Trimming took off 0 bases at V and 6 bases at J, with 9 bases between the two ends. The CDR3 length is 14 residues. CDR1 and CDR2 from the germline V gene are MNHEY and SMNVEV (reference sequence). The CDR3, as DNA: TGTGCCAGCAGTTTATCTCAGTGGTCTCAGCCCCAGCATTTT. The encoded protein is CASSLSQWSQPQHF.

CDR3 sequence: CASSPGVNHGYTF. For the CDR3, the DNA is TGTGCCAGCAGTCCGGGGGTAAACCATGGCTACACCTTC. The J gene is TRBJ1-2, the V gene TRBV28; D is perhaps TRBD1 (5 bases). Germline V gene data show CDR1 as MDHEN and CDR2 as SYDVKM. The CDR3 sequence is 13 residues long. The V gene lost 5 bases and the J gene lost 6 bases, with 13 bases spanning the gap.

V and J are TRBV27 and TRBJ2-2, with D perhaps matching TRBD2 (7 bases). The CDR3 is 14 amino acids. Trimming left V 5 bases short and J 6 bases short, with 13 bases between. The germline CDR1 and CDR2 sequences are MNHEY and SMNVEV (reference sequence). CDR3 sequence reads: CASSPRGGAGELFF. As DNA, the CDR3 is TGTGCCAGCAGTCCCAGAGGGGGGGCCGGGGAGCTGTTTTTT.

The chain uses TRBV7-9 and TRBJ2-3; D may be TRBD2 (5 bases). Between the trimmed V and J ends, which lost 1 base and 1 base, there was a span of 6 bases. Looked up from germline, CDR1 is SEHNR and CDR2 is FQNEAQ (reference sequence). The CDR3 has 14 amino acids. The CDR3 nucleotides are TGTGCCAGCAGCTTAGTGAGGGGCACAGATACGCAGTATTTT. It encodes CASSLVRGTDTQYF.

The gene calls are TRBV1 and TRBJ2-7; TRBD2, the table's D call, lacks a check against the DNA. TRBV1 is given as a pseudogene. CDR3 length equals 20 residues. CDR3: CTSSQDRTTPHSASVYEQYF. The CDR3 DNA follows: TGCACCAGCAGCCAAGATCGAACGACCCCGCATAGCGCCAGCGTATACGAGCAGTACTTC.

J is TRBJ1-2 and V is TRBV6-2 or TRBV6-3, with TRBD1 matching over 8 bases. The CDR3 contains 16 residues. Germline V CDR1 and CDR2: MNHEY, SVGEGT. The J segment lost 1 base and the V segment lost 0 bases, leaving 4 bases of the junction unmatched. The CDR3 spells CASSYSGQGINYGYTF. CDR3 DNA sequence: TGTGCCAGCAGTTACTCTGGACAGGGCATTAACTATGGCTACACCTTC.

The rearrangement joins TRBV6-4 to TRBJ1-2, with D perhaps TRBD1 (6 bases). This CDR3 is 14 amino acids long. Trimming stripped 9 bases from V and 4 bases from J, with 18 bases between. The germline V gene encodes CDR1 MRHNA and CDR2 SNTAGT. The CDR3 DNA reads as TGTGCCAGTGCTCCTGGCCCAGGGGCCTATGGCTACACCTTC. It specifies CASAPGPGAYGYTF.

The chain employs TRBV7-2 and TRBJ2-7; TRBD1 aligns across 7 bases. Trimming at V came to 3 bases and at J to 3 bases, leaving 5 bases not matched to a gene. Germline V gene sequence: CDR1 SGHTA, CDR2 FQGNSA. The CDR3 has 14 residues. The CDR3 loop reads CASSFRDRLYEQYF. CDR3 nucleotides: TGTGCCAGCAGCTTCCGGGACAGACTCTACGAGCAGTACTTC.

The CDR3 DNA reads TGTGCCAGCAGTGTAATCCCCAGGGGAGGGACAGATACGCAGTATTTT. Translated: CASSVIPRGGTDTQYF. The chain links TRBV2 to TRBJ2-3; D possibly corresponds to TRBD2 (7 bases). This CDR3 has 16 residues. CDR1 and CDR2 (germline): SNHLY, FYNNEI. V lost 4 bases and J lost 3, with 17 bases in between.

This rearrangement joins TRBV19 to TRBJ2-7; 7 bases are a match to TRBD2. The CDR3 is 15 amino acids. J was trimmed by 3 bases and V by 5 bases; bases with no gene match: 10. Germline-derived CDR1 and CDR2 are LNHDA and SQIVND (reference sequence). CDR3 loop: CASSQWNSGNYEQYF. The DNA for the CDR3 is TGTGCCAGTAGTCAGTGGAACAGCGGGAACTACGAGCAGTACTTC. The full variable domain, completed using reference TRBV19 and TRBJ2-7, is DGGITQSPKYLFRKEGQNVTLSCEQNLNHDAMYWYRQDPGQGLRLIYYSQIVNDFQKGDIAEGYSVSREKKESFPLTVTSAQKNPTAFYLCASSQWNSGNYEQYFGPGTRLTVT.

The CDR3 nucleotides are TGTGCCAGCAGCCAAGATCCAAGGGGGGGTGGCGAGCAGTACTTC. It specifies CASSQDPRGGGEQYF. This chain uses TRBV3-1 (or the pseudogene TRBV3-2) with TRBJ2-7, with D perhaps TRBD2 (7 bases). The V gene lost 0 bases and the J gene lost 6 bases, with 15 bases spanning the gap. The CDR3 is 15 amino acids. In germline, CDR1 is LGHDT, CDR2 YNNKEL (reference sequence).

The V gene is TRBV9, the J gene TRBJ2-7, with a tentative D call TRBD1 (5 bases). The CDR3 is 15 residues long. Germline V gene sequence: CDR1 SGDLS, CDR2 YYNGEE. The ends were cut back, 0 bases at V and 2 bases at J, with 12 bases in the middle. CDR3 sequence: CASSVGRDGTYEQYF. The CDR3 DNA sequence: TGTGCCAGCAGCGTAGGCAGGGATGGAACCTACGAGCAGTACTTC. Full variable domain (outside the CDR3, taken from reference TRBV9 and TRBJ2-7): DSGVTQTPKHLITATGQRVTLRCSPRSGDLSVYWYQQSLDQGLQFLIQYYNGEERAKGNILERFSAQQFPDLHSELNLSSLELGDSALYFCASSVGRDGTYEQYFGPGTRLTVT.

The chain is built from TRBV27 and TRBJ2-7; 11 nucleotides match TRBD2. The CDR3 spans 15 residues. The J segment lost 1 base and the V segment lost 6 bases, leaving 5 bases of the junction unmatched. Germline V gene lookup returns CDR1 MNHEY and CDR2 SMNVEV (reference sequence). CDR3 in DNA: TGTGCCAGCAGGGAAGGGACTAGCGGTTCCTACGAGCAGTACTTC. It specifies CASREGTSGSYEQYF.

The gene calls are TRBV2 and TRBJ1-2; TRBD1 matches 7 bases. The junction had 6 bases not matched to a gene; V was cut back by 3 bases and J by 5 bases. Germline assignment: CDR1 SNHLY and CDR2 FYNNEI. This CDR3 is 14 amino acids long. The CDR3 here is CASSDLGGGYGYTF. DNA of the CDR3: TGTGCCAGCAGTGATTTAGGGGGCGGGTATGGCTACACCTTC.

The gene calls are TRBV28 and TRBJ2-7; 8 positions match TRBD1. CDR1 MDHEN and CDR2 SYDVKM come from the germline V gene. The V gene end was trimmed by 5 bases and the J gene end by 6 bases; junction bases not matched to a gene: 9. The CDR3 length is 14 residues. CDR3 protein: CASSAHRGIAEQYF. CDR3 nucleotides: TGTGCCAGCAGTGCCCACAGGGGGATAGCCGAGCAGTACTTC. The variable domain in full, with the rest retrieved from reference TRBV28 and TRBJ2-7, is DVKVTQSSRYLVKRTGEKVFLECVQDMDHENMFWYRQDPGLGLRLIYFSYDVKMKEKGDIPEGYSVSREKKERFSLILESASTNQTSMYLCASSAHRGIAEQYFGPGTRLTVT.

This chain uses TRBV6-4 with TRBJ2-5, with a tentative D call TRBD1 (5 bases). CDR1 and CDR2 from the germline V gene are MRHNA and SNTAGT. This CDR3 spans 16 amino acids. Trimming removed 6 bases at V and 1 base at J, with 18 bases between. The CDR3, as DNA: TGTGCCAGCAGGGGATACGGTGACAGACTCCAAGAGACCCAGTACTTC. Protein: CASRGYGDRLQETQYF.

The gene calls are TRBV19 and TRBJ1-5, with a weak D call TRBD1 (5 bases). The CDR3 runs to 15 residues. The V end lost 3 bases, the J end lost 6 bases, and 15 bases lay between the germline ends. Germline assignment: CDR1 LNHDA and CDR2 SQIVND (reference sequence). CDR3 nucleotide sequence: TGTGCCAGTAGTATTGGGGGGAGTAGTAGTCAGCCCCAGCATTTT. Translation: CASSIGGSSSQPQHF. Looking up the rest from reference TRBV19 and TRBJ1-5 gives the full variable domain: DGGITQSPKYLFRKEGQNVTLSCEQNLNHDAMYWYRQDPGQGLRLIYYSQIVNDFQKGDIAEGYSVSREKKESFPLTVTSAQKNPTAFYLCASSIGGSSSQPQHFGDGTRLSIL.

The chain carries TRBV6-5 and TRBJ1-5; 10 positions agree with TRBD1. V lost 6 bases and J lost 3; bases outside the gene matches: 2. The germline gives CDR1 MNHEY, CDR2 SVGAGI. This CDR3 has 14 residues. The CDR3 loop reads CASRTGGFNQPQHF. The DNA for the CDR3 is TGTGCCAGCAGGACAGGGGGCTTCAATCAGCCCCAGCATTTT.

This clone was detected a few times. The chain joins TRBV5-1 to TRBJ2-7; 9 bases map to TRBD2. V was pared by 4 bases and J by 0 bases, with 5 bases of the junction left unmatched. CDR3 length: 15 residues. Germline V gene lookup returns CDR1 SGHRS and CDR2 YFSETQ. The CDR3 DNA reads TGCGCCAGCAGCCCACTAGCGGGTAGCTCCTACGAGCAGTACTTC. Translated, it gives CASSPLAGSSYEQYF.